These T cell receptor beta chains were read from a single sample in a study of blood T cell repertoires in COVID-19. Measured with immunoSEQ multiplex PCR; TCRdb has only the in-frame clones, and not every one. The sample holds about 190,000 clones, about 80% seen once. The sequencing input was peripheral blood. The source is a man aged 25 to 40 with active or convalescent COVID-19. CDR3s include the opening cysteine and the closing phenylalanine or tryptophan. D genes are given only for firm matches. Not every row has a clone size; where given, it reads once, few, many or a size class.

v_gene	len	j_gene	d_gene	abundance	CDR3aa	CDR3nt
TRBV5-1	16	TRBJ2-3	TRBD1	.	CASSFITGDGTDTQYF	TGCGCCAGCAGCTTTATTACAGGGGATGGTACAGATACGCAGTATTTT
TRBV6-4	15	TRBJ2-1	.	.	CASSARDLAGTEQFF	TGTGCCAGCAGTGCCCGGGACTTAGCTGGAACTGAGCAGTTCTTC
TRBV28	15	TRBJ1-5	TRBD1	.	CASSSEGQGFQPQHF	TGTGCCAGCAGTTCCGAGGGACAGGGCTTTCAGCCCCAGCATTTT
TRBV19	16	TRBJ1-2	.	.	CASSILDRRANYGYTF	TGTGCCAGTAGTATCCTTGACAGGCGAGCTAACTATGGCTACACCTTC
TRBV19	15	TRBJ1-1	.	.	CASRPTGSRGTEAFF	TGTGCCAGTAGACCTACAGGGTCCCGCGGGACTGAAGCTTTCTTT
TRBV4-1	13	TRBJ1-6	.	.	CASSQEAGSPLHF	TGCGCCAGCAGCCAAGAAGCGGGTTCACCCCTCCACTTT
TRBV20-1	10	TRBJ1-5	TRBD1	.	CSRTGEPQHF	TGCAGCAGGACAGGTGAGCCCCAGCATTTT
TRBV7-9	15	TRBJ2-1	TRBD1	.	CASSKGQGSYNEQFF	TGTGCCAGCAGCAAAGGACAGGGCTCCTACAATGAGCAGTTCTTC
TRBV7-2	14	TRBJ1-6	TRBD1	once	CASSLDRGNSPLHF	TGTGCCAGCAGCTTGGACAGGGGGAACTCACCCCTCCACTTT
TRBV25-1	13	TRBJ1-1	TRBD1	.	CASKGQGKTEAFF	TGTGCCAGCAAGGGACAGGGTAAAACTGAAGCTTTCTTT
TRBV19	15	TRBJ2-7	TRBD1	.	CASRDPGTGYYEQYF	TGTGCCAGTAGGGATCCCGGGACAGGGTATTACGAGCAGTACTTC
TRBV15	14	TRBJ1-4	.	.	CATSRGQGNEKLFF	TGTGCCACCAGCAGGGGGCAGGGTAATGAAAAACTGTTTTTT
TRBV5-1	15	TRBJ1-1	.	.	CASSGGDGSLAEAFF	TGCGCCAGCAGCGGAGGGGACGGTAGTCTGGCTGAAGCTTTCTTT
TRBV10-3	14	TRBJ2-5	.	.	CAIRDSDRQETQYF	TGTGCCATCAGGGATAGCGACCGCCAAGAGACCCAGTACTTC
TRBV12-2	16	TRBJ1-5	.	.	CASRFPLTQGKEPQHF	TGTGCAAGTCGCTTCCCACTCACCCAGGGGAAAGAGCCCCAGCATTTT
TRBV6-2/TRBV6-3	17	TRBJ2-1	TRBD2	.	CASSRNLAGGPGNEQFF	TGTGCCAGCAGTCGGAACTTAGCGGGAGGGCCGGGAAATGAGCAGTTCTTC
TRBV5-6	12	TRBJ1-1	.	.	CASSEPNTEAFF	TGTGCCAGCAGTGAGCCGAACACTGAAGCTTTCTTT
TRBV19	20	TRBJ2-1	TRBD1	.	CASSPLGQGDSPGSYNEQFF	TGTGCCAGTAGTCCCCTAGGACAGGGCGATTCTCCGGGGTCCTACAATGAGCAGTTCTTC
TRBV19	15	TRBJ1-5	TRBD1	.	CASSPDRVLNQTQHF	TGTGCCAGTAGTCCAGACAGGGTCCTCAATCAAACCCAGCATTTT
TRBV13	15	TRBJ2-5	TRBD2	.	CASRPGTNPGETQYF	TGTGCCAGCAGGCCGGGGACTAACCCAGGGGAGACCCAGTACTTC
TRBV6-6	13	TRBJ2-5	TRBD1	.	CASWGQGWETQYF	TGTGCCAGCTGGGGACAGGGGTGGGAGACCCAGTACTTC
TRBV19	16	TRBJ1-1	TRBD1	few	CASSPGDRVTNTEAFF	TGTGCCAGTAGTCCAGGAGACAGGGTTACGAACACTGAAGCTTTCTTT
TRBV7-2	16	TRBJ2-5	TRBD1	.	CASSLAGQGMGETQYF	TGTGCCAGCAGCTTGGCGGGACAGGGAATGGGGGAGACCCAGTACTTC
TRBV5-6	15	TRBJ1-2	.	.	CASSKRQERYYGYTF	TGTGCCAGCAGCAAGCGACAGGAAAGATACTATGGCTACACCTTC
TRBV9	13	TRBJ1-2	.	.	CASSVAGDYGYTF	TGTGCCAGCAGCGTAGCAGGCGACTATGGCTACACCTTC
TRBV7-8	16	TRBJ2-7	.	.	CASSPSSGGGQSEQYF	TGTGCCAGCAGCCCTTCGAGTGGAGGGGGACAGAGCGAGCAGTACTTC
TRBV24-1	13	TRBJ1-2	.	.	CATSDSQFYGYTF	TGTGCCACCAGTGATTCGCAGTTCTATGGCTACACCTTC
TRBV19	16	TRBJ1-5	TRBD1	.	CASSANGQVSNQPQHF	TGTGCCAGTAGCGCGAACGGACAGGTCAGCAATCAGCCCCAGCATTTT
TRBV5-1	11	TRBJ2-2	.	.	CASSPGGELFF	TGCGCCAGCAGCCCGGGCGGGGAGCTGTTTTTT
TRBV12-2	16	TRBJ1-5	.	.	CASRLASLVIGQGVTF	TGTGCAAGTCGCTTAGCGTCCCTGGTGATCGGACAGGGAGTAACATTT
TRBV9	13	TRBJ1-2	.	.	CASSVEREAGYTF	TGTGCCAGCAGCGTAGAGAGGGAGGCGGGCTACACCTTC
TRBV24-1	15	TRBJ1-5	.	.	CATSDAQGGNQPQHF	TGTGCCACCAGTGATGCTCAGGGTGGGAATCAGCCCCAGCATTTT
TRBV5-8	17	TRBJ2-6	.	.	CASSLLGAETGANVLTF	TGTGCCAGCAGCCTGTTGGGGGCCGAAACTGGGGCCAACGTCCTGACTTTC
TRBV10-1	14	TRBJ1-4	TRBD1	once	CASSPGGTGEKLFF	TGCGCCAGCAGCCCAGGGGGCACCGGGGAAAAACTGTTTTTT
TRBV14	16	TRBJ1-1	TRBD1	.	CASSRQKGARYTEAFF	TGTGCCAGCAGCCGACAAAAGGGGGCACGGTACACTGAAGCTTTCTTT
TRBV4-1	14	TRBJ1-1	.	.	CASSIISENTEAFF	TGCGCCAGCAGCATCATAAGCGAAAACACTGAAGCTTTCTTT
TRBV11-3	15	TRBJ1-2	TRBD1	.	CASSLNADRPYGYTF	TGTGCCAGCAGCTTGAATGCGGACAGGCCCTATGGCTACACCTTC
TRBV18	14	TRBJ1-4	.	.	CASSPFQGGEKLFF	TGTGCCAGCTCACCGTTTCAGGGAGGGGAAAAACTGTTTTTT
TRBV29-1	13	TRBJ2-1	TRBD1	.	CSAPGQGHREQFF	TGCAGCGCCCCGGGACAGGGCCACCGTGAGCAGTTCTTC
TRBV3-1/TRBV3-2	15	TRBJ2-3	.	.	CASTLSGTSTDTQYF	TGTGCCAGCACCCTTAGCGGTACCAGCACAGATACGCAGTATTTT
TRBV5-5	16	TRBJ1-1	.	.	CASSFGRVVFSPEAFF	TGTGCCAGCAGCTTCGGGCGGGTGGTATTTTCTCCAGAAGCTTTCTTT
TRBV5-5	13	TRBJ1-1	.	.	CASIEGVNTEAFF	TGTGCCAGCATCGAGGGGGTGAACACTGAAGCTTTCTTT
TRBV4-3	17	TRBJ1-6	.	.	CASSQEVFASGGSPLHF	TGCGCCAGCAGCCAAGAAGTATTCGCCAGCGGGGGTTCACCCCTCCACTTT
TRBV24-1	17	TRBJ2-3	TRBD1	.	CATSDPETGRRTDTQYF	TGTGCCACCAGTGATCCCGAGACAGGGAGACGCACAGATACGCAGTATTTT
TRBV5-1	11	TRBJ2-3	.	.	CASSFGDTQYF	TGCGCCAGCAGCTTCGGAGATACGCAGTATTTT
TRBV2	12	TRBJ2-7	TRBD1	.	CASRDRVNEQYF	TGTGCCAGCCGGGACAGGGTAAACGAGCAGTACTTC
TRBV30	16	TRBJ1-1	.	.	CAWSRWLGAGNTEAFF	TGTGCCTGGAGTCGCTGGCTGGGGGCAGGGAACACTGAAGCTTTCTTT